The 23 T cell receptor beta chains below all came from one sample that was sequenced in a study of T and B cells in COVID-19 patients (dated by TCRdb to 2018 to 2021). TCRdb shows the sequencer as Illumina MiSeq. TRB rearrangements were amplified by multiplex PCR with BIOMED2 TRB-A/B primer pools. TCRdb trimmed the raw reads at Q25, called clones with MiXCR and kept productive beta chains. Identical CDR3 protein sequences are pooled into one entry, listed with their most common genes and DNA. The sample records about 9,300 distinct CDR3 sequences, 37% of which are singletons. The ten largest clones take up 50% to 60% of the sample. TRB repertoires were amplified from 250-500 ng of genomic DNA extracted from blood. Sample: blood. The source is a human donor with active COVID-19.

The chain combines TRBV19 with TRBJ2-5; 7 bases map to TRBD2. V trimming: 0 bases; J trimming: 5 bases; junction bases outside the gene matches: 6. This CDR3 comprises 15 residues. The germline CDR1 and CDR2 sequences are LNHDA and SQIVND (reference sequence). CDR3 loop: CASSIESRGGETQYF. The CDR3 region has the DNA TGTGCCAGTAGTATAGAGAGTAGGGGAGGGGAGACCCAGTACTTC.

A few counts support this clonotype. CDR3 in amino acids: CASGWTGGRGTEAFF. The CDR3 region has the DNA TGTGCCAGCGGTTGGACAGGGGGACGAGGCACTGAAGCTTTCTTT. The chain combines TRBV12-3 or TRBV12-4 with TRBJ1-1; TRBD1 matches 10 bases. The CDR3 runs to 15 residues. V lost 8 bases to trimming and J lost 4 bases; unmatched junction nucleotides: 10.

This chain connects TRBV5-1 to TRBJ2-6; 13 nucleotides match TRBD2. The CDR3 spans 19 residues. J lost 3 bases, V lost 4 bases, and 10 bases had no gene match. CDR1 and CDR2 (germline): SGHRS, YFSETQ. This chain's CDR3 is CASSRLAGGRGGGANVLTF. The CDR3 DNA reads TGCGCCAGCAGCCGACTAGCGGGAGGAAGAGGTGGTGGGGCCAACGTCCTGACTTTC.

In its sample, this clonotype is medium-sized. The rearrangement joins TRBV19 to TRBJ2-7; unclear D gene. V gave up 5 bases and J gave up 7 bases, with 9 bases separating them. The CDR3 contains 11 residues. CDR1 is LNHDA, CDR2 SQIVND, per germline (reference sequence). CDR3 nucleotides: TGTGCCAGTAGTGACCTGTGGGAGCAGTACTTC. Protein: CASSDLWEQYF.

The chain joins TRBV5-1 to TRBJ1-6; D gene uncertain. Per the germline V gene, CDR1 is SGHRS and CDR2 is YFSETQ. Trimming took 0 bases from V and 8 from J, leaving 15 bases between them. The CDR3 covers 16 residues. The CDR3 DNA follows: TGCGCCAGCAGCTTGGGGGCTAGGACGCGCGATTCACCCCTCCACTTT. Protein product: CASSLGARTRDSPLHF.

In nucleotides, the CDR3 is TGTGCCAGCAGTCGCGGACTGGGAATAGGGGAAAAACTGTTTTTT. Translated: CASSRGLGIGEKLFF. The rearrangement uses TRBV27 and TRBJ1-4; no reliable D call. This CDR3 spans 15 amino acids. Trimming removed 5 bases from V and 8 bases from J, with 18 bases in between. CDR1 and CDR2 from the germline V gene are MNHEY and SMNVEV (reference sequence). The complete variable domain, with remaining parts taken from reference TRBV27 and TRBJ1-4, reads EAQVTQNPRYLITVTGKKLTVTCSQNMNHEYMSWYRQDPGLGLRQIYYSMNVEVTDKGDVPEGYKVSRKEKRNFPLILESPSPNQTSLYFCASSRGLGIGEKLFFGSGTQLSVL.

This chain connects TRBV5-1 to TRBJ2-7, with D hard to call. V lost 7 bases, J lost 3 bases, and 17 bases lay in between. Germline lookup yields CDR1 SGHRS and CDR2 YFSETQ. The CDR3 extends over 14 amino acids. CDR3 DNA sequence: TGCGCCAGCCCAACCTTGGGCGGAAGCTACGAGCAGTACTTC. It yields the protein CASPTLGGSYEQYF. Complete variable domain (other parts from reference TRBV5-1 and TRBJ2-7): KAGVTQTPRYLIKTRGQQVTLSCSPISGHRSVSWYQQTPGQGLQFLFEYFSETQRNKGNFPGRFSGRQFSNSRSEMNVSTLELGDSALYLCASPTLGGSYEQYFGPGTRLTVT.

The chain carries TRBV30 and TRBJ1-5; D is ambiguous. V lost 0 bases and J lost 0, with 3 bases in between. There are 13 residues in the CDR3. The germline CDR1 and CDR2 sequences are GTSNPN and SVGIG (reference sequence). The CDR3 region has the DNA TGTGCCTGGAGTGTAGGTAGCAATCAGCCCCAGCATTTT. As protein: CAWSVGSNQPQHF.

The chain uses TRBV6-6 and TRBJ1-2; D unresolved. Germline V gene lookup returns CDR1 MNHNY and CDR2 SVGAGI (reference sequence). V lost 3 bases and J 0 bases, leaving 11 bases between the germline ends. The CDR3 is 15 amino acids. The CDR3 sequence: CASSYGQRTNYGYTF. The CDR3 nucleotides are TGTGCCAGCAGTTATGGTCAGAGGACTAACTATGGCTACACCTTC.

This clonotype was detected many times. CDR3 residues: CASSFTGANTGELFF. CDR3 sequence (DNA): TGTGCCAGCAGCTTTACAGGCGCAAACACCGGGGAGCTGTTTTTT. This rearrangement joins TRBV5-6 to TRBJ2-2; D might be TRBD1 (5 bases). This CDR3 is built from 15 residues. Germline CDR1 and CDR2: SGHDT and YYEEEE. Between the trimmed V and J ends, which lost 2 bases and 2 bases, there was a span of 10 bases.

This clonotype was seen a handful of times. The chain is built from TRBV29-1 and TRBJ1-1, with 12 positions matching TRBD1. The CDR3 is 15 amino acids. With V trimmed by 6 bases and J by 4 bases, 9 bases remained unmatched. The germline CDR1 and CDR2 sequences are SQVTM and ANQGSEA. CDR3: CSVAGTGGASTEAFF. As DNA, the CDR3 is TGCAGCGTCGCCGGGACAGGGGGCGCGAGCACTGAAGCTTTCTTT.

The V gene is TRBV27, the J gene TRBJ2-4, with 8 bases lining up with TRBD1. V shed 5 bases, J shed 15 bases, and the junction held 6 bases outside the gene matches. The CDR3 covers 11 residues. CDR1 is MNHEY and CDR2 is SMNVEV in the germline V gene (reference sequence). Written as DNA, the CDR3 is TGTGCCAGCAGTACCCGACAGGGGAGGTACTTC. As protein: CASSTRQGRYF.

This clonotype was detected only a few times. The gene calls are TRBV15 and TRBJ1-1; D remains ambiguous. Germline assignment: CDR1 LNHNV and CDR2 YYDKDF (reference sequence). The CDR3 consists of 13 residues. V shed 1 base and J shed 1 base, with 4 bases lying between them. The CDR3 here is CATSRARNTEAFF. The CDR3 DNA is TGTGCCACCAGCAGAGCTAGGAACACTGAAGCTTTCTTT. Full variable domain (rest looked up from reference TRBV15 and TRBJ1-1): DAMVIQNPRYQVTQFGKPVTLSCSQTLNHNVMYWYQQKSSQAPKLLFHYYDKDFNNEADTPDNFQSRRPNTSFCFLDIRSPGLGDTAMYLCATSRARNTEAFFGQGTRLTVV.

The gene calls are TRBV6-5 and TRBJ2-3, with D possibly called TRBD1 or TRBD2 (5 bases each). The CDR3 spans 13 residues. CDR1 is MNHEY, CDR2 SVGAGI, per germline. Trimming pared 6 bases from V and 5 bases from J, leaving 12 bases between. CDR3 residues: CASSRGREDTQYF. The CDR3 nucleotides are TGTGCCAGCAGCCGGGGACGAGAAGATACGCAGTATTTT.

This rearrangement joins TRBV24-1 to TRBJ1-1; D is uncertain. The CDR3 sequence is 13 residues long. Trimming removed 7 bases at V and 0 bases at J, with 8 bases between. Germline V lookup: CDR1 KGHDR, CDR2 SFDVKD. CDR3: CATRDGLNTEAFF. The CDR3 DNA reads TGTGCCACCAGGGACGGCTTGAACACTGAAGCTTTCTTT.

This clonotype was seen only a few times. The chain couples TRBV6-5 to TRBJ1-1; 10 nucleotides line up with TRBD1. The CDR3 is made up of 15 amino acids. Germline CDR1 MNHEY, CDR2 SVGAGI. The V and J ends lost 5 bases and 5 bases, in that order; junction bases with no gene match: 8. CDR3 DNA: TGTGCCAGCAGTCCCTCGACAGGGGGCGGAACTGAAGCTTTCTTT. It yields the protein CASSPSTGGGTEAFF.

The chain links TRBV20-1 to TRBJ2-2, with D possibly matching TRBD1 (6 bases). Germline loops: CDR1 DFQATT, CDR2 SNEGSKA (reference sequence). Trimming stripped 1 base from V and 0 bases from J, with 12 bases between. The CDR3 totals 16 residues. CDR3 sequence (DNA): TGCAGTGCTAGAGTTCGGCAGGGGACGAACACCGGGGAGCTGTTTTTT. It is translated as CSARVRQGTNTGELFF.

V is TRBV6-6 and J is TRBJ1-2; perhaps TRBD1 as D (5 bases). Trimming left V 5 bases short and J 2 bases short, with 12 bases between. CDR3 length equals 14 residues. The germline CDR1 and CDR2 sequences are MNHNY and SVGAGI (reference sequence). The CDR3 sequence: CASSPGRTNYGYTF. As DNA, the CDR3 is TGTGCCAGCAGTCCGGGACGGACGAACTATGGCTACACCTTC.

This clonotype has just a few counts. The chain links TRBV5-1 to TRBJ1-3; D is perhaps TRBD1 (5 bases). The V gene lost 4 bases and the J gene lost 4 bases, with 18 bases spanning the gap. The CDR3 has 16 amino acids. CDR1 is SGHRS, CDR2 YFSETQ, per germline. CDR3 amino acids: CASSLSAGMKGNTIYF. CDR3 DNA: TGCGCCAGCAGCCTGTCGGCAGGGATGAAAGGAAACACCATATATTTT.

This clonotype is classed as medium-sized. A junction end diverges from the germline sequence, so it may reflect a read error. The genes are TRBV5-6 and TRBJ2-1; 16 bases agree with TRBD2. Germline lookup yields CDR1 SGHDT and CDR2 YYEEEE. The CDR3 extends over 13 amino acids. For the CDR3, the DNA is TGTGCCAGCAGCCCGGGACTAGCGGGGGGGCCGGTCTTC. Residues: CASSPGLAGGPVF.

V usage is TRBV11-2 and J usage is TRBJ1-2, with a possible D match to TRBD1 (6 bases). V was clipped by 5 bases and J by 6 bases, with 13 bases between them. Germline V CDR1 and CDR2: SGHAT, FQNNGV. CDR3 length: 13 amino acids. The CDR3 nucleotides read TGTGCCAGCAGCGCCCGACAGGAGGATGGCTACACCTTC. This encodes CASSARQEDGYTF.

This clonotype was counted between two and nine times. The chain employs TRBV12-3 or TRBV12-4 and TRBJ1-1; 7 positions match TRBD1. The CDR3 loop spans 11 amino acids. Here the CDR3 reads CGVGERGLGFF. DNA for the CDR3: TGTGGGGTGGGCGAAAGGGGGCTTGGGTTCTTT.

This clonotype was detected only a few times. J is TRBJ2-7 and V is TRBV19; maybe TRBD1 (5 bases). Trimming took off 9 bases at V and 2 bases at J, with 11 bases between the two ends. The CDR3 length is 12 residues. In germline, CDR1 is LNHDA, CDR2 SQIVND (reference sequence). The CDR3 sequence is CASSDRAYEQYF. CDR3 in DNA: TGTGCCAGCTCTGACAGAGCCTACGAGCAGTACTTC.